This T cell receptor (beta chain) was sequenced in a study of cytomegalovirus exposure and HLA in healthy donors. To note about this clone: Its antigen remains unidentified.

Use of 60 Vbeta and 13 Jbeta primers characterized the PCR. In the original processing: A later analysis counted roughly 74 million unique TCR beta chains, some 12 million shared. Some clones are missing from TCRdb's copy, which holds only in-frame ones; the method was immunoSEQ multiplex PCR. The DNA gave D and trimming, while V, J and clone size come from that table. The profile shows about 210,000 clones, around four fifths of them singletons. General study results and limits: Reportedly, cytomegalovirus status was diagnosed with high sensitivity and specificity. Previously analyzed data showed that most TCR beta V segments were productive at a frequency of about 87% or about 30%.

V was cut by 4 bases and J by 6 bases, with 11 bases left in between. CDR1 is SGHKS and CDR2 is YYEKEE in the germline V gene (reference sequence). The CDR3 is 12 amino acids. The chain has TRBV5-5 and TRBJ2-7; a weak D match, TRBD1 (6 bases). Material for sequencing was PBMCs. This clonotype originated in a woman aged 50 to 60 in good health and CMV-seropositive. The CDR3, as DNA: TGTGCCAGCAGCCAGGACAGTTCCGAGCAGTACTTC. Translation gives CASSQDSSEQYF.